This T cell receptor beta chain was captured in a study of cytomegalovirus exposure and HLA in healthy donors. Donors counted as nominally healthy when sampled, yet unrecorded immune exposures were likely. This CDR3 comprises 16 residues. Trimming removed 0 bases from V and 2 bases from J; junction bases left unmatched: 5. CDR1 SGHRS and CDR2 YFSETQ come from the germline V gene. Primers for the PCR totalled 60 Vbeta and 13 Jbeta. The method was immunoSEQ multiplex PCR; TCRdb's version includes in-frame clones alone and lacks a portion of them. The sample holds 110,000 to 150,000 clones, under 80% seen once.

The chain recombines TRBV5-1 with TRBJ2-3, with 8 nucleotides matching TRBD2. Sequenced material: PBMCs. This sequence was found in a male donor in good health and CMV-seronegative. Here the CDR3 reads CASSLDGRGDTDTQYF. The CDR3 DNA reads as TGCGCCAGCAGCTTGGACGGGCGGGGGGACACAGATACGCAGTATTTT. The full variable domain, rest sourced from reference TRBV5-1 and TRBJ2-3, is KAGVTQTPRYLIKTRGQQVTLSCSPISGHRSVSWYQQTPGQGLQFLFEYFSETQRNKGNFPGRFSGRQFSNSRSEMNVSTLELGDSALYLCASSLDGRGDTDTQYFGPGTRLTVL.